The source of this T cell receptor (beta chain) is a study of blood T cell repertoires in COVID-19. About the research overall: From the United States, Italy and Spain came samples of acute and convalescent COVID-19. Sample material is recorded as cDNA or gDNA derived from T cells, B-cell-depleted T cells, or PBMCs.

Per the original data handling: Amplified reference gene primers provided the basis for estimating nucleated cell counts. Produced via immunoSEQ multiplex PCR; TCRdb's table is partial and in-frame only. V, J and clone size are those of that table, while D and trimming were read from the DNA. The repertoire holds more than 150,000 clones, with 70% to 85% as singletons. This CDR3 comprises 15 residues. Germline CDR1 MNHEY, CDR2 SMNVEV (reference sequence). Germline trimming cut 5 bases from V and 1 base from J; bases unmatched to any gene: 6. J is TRBJ2-5 and V is TRBV27; 8 bases match TRBD2. The sample consisted of peripheral blood. The TCR originated in a human donor in a cohort sampled during active COVID-19. DNA for the CDR3: TGTGCCAGCAGTCCCACGGCGGGGGGCCAAGAGACCCAGTACTTC. Translation gives CASSPTAGGQETQYF.